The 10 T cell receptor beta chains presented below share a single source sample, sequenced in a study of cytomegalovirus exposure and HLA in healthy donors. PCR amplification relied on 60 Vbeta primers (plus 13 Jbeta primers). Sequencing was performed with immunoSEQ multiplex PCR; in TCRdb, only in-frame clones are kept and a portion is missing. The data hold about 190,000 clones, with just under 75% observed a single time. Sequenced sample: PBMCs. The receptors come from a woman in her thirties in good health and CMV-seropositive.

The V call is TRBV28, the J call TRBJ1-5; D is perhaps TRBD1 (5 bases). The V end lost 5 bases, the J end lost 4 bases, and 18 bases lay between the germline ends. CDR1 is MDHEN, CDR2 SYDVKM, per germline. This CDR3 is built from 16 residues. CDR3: CASSTQAPPVNQPQHF. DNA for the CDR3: TGTGCCAGCAGTACACAGGCCCCACCCGTGAATCAGCCCCAGCATTTT.

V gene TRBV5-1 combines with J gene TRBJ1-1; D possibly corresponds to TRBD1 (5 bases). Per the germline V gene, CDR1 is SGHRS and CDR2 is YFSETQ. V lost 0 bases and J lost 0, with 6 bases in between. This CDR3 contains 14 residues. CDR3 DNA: TGCGCCAGCAGCTTGGAAGGGGTGAACACTGAAGCTTTCTTT. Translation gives CASSLEGVNTEAFF.

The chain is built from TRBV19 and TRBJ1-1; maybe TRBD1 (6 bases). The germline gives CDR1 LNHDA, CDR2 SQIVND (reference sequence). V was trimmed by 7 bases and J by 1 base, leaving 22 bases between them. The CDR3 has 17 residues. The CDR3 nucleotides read TGTGCCAGTATCCAATCCAGGGGTAGTTACCGGAACACTGAAGCTTTCTTT. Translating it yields CASIQSRGSYRNTEAFF.

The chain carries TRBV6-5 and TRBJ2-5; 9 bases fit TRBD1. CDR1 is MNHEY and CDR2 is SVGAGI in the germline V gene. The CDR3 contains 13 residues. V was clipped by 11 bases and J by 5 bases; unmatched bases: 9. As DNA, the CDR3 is TGTGCCGCGGGAACAGGGGGCGCGGAGACCCAGTACTTC. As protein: CAAGTGGAETQYF.

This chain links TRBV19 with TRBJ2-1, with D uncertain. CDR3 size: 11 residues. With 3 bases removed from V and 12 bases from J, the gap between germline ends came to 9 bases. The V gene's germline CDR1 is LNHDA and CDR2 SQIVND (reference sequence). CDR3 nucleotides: TGTGCCAGTAGTATGGGCCTGGGGCAGTTCTTC. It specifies CASSMGLGQFF.

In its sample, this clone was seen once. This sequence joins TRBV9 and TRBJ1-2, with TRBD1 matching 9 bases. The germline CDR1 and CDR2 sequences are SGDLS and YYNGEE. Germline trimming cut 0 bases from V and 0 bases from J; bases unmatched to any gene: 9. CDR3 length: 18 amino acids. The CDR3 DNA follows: TGTGCCAGCAGCGTAGGAGTGGGACAGGGCCCTACTAACTATGGCTACACCTTC. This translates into CASSVGVGQGPTNYGYTF.

The CDR3 region is CASSPRQGRNYGYTF. CDR3 DNA sequence: TGTGCCAGTAGTCCTCGACAGGGAAGAAACTATGGCTACACCTTC. The J gene is TRBJ1-2, the V gene TRBV19; 7 bases line up with TRBD1. Looked up from germline, CDR1 is LNHDA and CDR2 is SQIVND (reference sequence). The CDR3 has 15 amino acids. The V and J ends lost 5 bases and 2 bases, in that order; junction bases with no gene match: 8.

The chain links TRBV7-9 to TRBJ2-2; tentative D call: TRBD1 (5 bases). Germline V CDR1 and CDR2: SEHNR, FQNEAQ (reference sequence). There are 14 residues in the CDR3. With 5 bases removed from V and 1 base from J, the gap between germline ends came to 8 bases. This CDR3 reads CASSRQGNTGELFF. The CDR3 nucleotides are TGTGCCAGCAGCCGCCAGGGGAACACCGGGGAGCTGTTTTTT.

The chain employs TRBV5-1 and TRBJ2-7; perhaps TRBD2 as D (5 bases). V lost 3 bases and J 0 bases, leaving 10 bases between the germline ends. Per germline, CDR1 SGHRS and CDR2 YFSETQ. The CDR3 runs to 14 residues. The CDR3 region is CASSWDSDSYEQYF. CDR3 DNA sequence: TGCGCCAGCAGCTGGGATAGCGACTCCTACGAGCAGTACTTC.

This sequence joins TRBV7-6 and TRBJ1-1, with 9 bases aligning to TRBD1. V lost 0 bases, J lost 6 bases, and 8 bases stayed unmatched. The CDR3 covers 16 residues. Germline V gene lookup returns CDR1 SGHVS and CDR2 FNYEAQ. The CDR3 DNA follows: TGTGCCAGCAGCTTAGCTGCGGACAGGGGCTCCTCTGAAGCTTTCTTT. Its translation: CASSLAADRGSSEAFF. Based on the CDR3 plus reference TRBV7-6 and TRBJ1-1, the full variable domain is GAGVSQSPRYKVTKRGQDVALRCDPISGHVSLYWYRQALGQGPEFLTYFNYEAQQDKSGLPNDRFSAERPEGSISTLTIQRTEQRDSAMYRCASSLAADRGSSEAFFGQGTRLTVV.